The clone carrying this T cell receptor beta chain was seen only once. Its antigen is not identified. This sample was included in a study of CD8 T cells in ankylosing spondylitis. Study-level points and caveats: Certain motif variants had earlier been reported in reactive arthritis synovial fluid and blood. Enrichment of disease-linked clones was reportedly significant in matched ankylosing spondylitis synovial fluid. Apparently characteristic of ankylosing spondylitis blood was a TCR beta motif (under ten highly homologous variants).

The ends were cut back, 3 bases at V and 0 bases at J, with 9 bases in the middle. The CDR3 has 16 residues. The germline V gene encodes CDR1 MNHEY and CDR2 SMNVEV (reference sequence). TCRdb redid the calling of the 5' RACE reads with MiXCR, one entry per CDR3 protein. The table has roughly 200,000 distinct CDR3 sequences, 25% to 30% seen once. This sequence joins TRBV27 and TRBJ2-6; TRBD1 or TRBD2 may be the D gene (5 bases each). This clonotype was sampled from a male donor with ankylosing spondylitis or in good health (not recorded which). The sample was blood, either unsorted or a sorted T cell fraction (not recorded which). DNA of the CDR3: TGTGCCAGCAGTTTCGGGGACGACTCTGGGGCCAACGTCCTGACTTTC. Translating it yields CASSFGDDSGANVLTF. Full variable domain (rest looked up from reference TRBV27 and TRBJ2-6): EAQVTQNPRYLITVTGKKLTVTCSQNMNHEYMSWYRQDPGLGLRQIYYSMNVEVTDKGDVPEGYKVSRKEKRNFPLILESPSPNQTSLYFCASSFGDDSGANVLTFGAGSRLTVL.